This T cell receptor beta chain was identified during a study of blood T cell repertoires in COVID-19. Per the germline V gene, CDR1 is SGHTA and CDR2 is FQGNSA. The CDR3 extends over 16 amino acids. With 5 bases removed from V and 0 bases from J, the gap between germline ends came to 14 bases. Generated by immunoSEQ multiplex PCR, the TCRdb table keeps only in-frame clones and is missing some. Among about 210,000 clones listed, 80% were seen once. The receptor's source is a man aged 55 to 69 with acute or convalescent COVID-19. What was sequenced was peripheral blood. The genes are TRBV7-2 and TRBJ1-5; the D gene is possibly TRBD1 (5 bases). DNA of the CDR3: TGTGCCAGCAGCCCCGCGGGGGTTTATAGCAATCAGCCCCAGCATTTT. Translated, it gives CASSPAGVYSNQPQHF.